The clone carrying this T cell receptor beta chain was recorded at least ten times. What it recognizes is unknown. The sample originates from a study of Graves' ophthalmopathy and Graves' hyperthyroidism. Study conclusions and caveats: Discriminating ophthalmopathy from stable hyperthyroidism, a 13-signature model attained a sensitivity of about 88% and a specificity of almost 83%.

Investigators amplified TCR beta CDR3 regions from RNA transcripts. Amplification began with first-round RT-PCR using HTBI primers, then second-round multiplex PCR was performed. TCRdb analysed the multiplex PCR reads with MiXCR anew, one entry per CDR3 protein. Among a few hundred thousand distinct CDR3 sequences, about 17% were seen once, and the ten largest hold roughly 2.4%. This CDR3 contains 14 residues. Germline V CDR1 and CDR2: DFQATT, SNEGSKA (reference sequence). V was clipped by 0 bases and J by 7 bases; unmatched bases: 6. The sequence was obtained from an adult woman with stable Graves' hyperthyroidism. The V call is TRBV20-1, the J call TRBJ1-5, with 7 bases that match TRBD1. Sequencing was performed on peripheral blood. DNA for the CDR3: TGCAGTGCTAGAGATATAACAGGGGAACAGCCCCAGCATTTT. The encoded protein is CSARDITGEQPQHF.